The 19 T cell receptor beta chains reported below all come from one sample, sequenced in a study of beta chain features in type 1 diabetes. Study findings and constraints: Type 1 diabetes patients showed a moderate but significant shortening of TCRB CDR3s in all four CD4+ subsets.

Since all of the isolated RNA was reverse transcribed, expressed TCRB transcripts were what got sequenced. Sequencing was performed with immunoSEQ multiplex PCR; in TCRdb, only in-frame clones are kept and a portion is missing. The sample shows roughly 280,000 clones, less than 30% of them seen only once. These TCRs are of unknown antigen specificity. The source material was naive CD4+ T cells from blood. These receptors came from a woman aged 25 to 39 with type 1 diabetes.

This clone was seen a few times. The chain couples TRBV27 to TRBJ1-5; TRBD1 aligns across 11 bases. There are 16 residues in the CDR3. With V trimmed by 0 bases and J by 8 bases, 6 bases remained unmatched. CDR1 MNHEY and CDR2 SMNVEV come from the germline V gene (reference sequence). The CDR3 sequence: CASSLSWTGGPEPQHF. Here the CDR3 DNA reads TGTGCCAGCAGTTTATCATGGACAGGGGGCCCGGAGCCCCAGCATTTT.

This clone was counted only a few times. The CDR3 DNA reads as TGTGCCTGGAGTAGTCCGGGGAGGGACTATGGCTACACCTTC. It codes for CAWSSPGRDYGYTF. The chain links TRBV30 to TRBJ1-2; D unclear. Looked up from germline, CDR1 is GTSNPN and CDR2 is SVGIG (reference sequence). Trimming removed 2 bases from V and 3 bases from J, with 13 bases in between. CDR3 length equals 14 residues. The full variable domain, its missing parts supplied by reference TRBV30 and TRBJ1-2, is SQTIHQWPATLVQPVGSPLSLECTVEGTSNPNLYWYRQAAGRGLQLLFYSVGIGQISSEVPQNLSASRPQDRQFILSSKKLLLSDSGFYLCAWSSPGRDYGYTFGSGTRLTVV.

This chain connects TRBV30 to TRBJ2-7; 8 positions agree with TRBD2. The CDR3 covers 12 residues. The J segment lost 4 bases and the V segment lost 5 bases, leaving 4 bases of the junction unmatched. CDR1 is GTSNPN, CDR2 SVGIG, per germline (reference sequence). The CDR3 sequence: CAWRGGGYEQYF. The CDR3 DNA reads TGTGCCTGGCGGGGGGGAGGGTACGAGCAGTACTTC.

The CDR3 spells CASSEGDSAYEQYF. The CDR3, as DNA: TGTGCCAGCAGCGAGGGGGACAGCGCCTACGAGCAGTACTTC. The chain couples TRBV7-9 to TRBJ2-7; 7 bases line up with TRBD1. The ends lost 5 bases at V and 2 bases at J; junction bases unmatched: 6. The CDR3 spans 14 residues. CDR1 and CDR2 (germline): SEHNR, FQNEAQ (reference sequence).

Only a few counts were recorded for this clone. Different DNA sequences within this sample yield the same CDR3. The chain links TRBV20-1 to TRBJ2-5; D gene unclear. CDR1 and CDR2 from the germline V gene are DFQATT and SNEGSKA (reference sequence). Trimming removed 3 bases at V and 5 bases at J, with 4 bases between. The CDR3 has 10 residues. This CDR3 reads CSASQETQYF. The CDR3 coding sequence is TGCAGTGCTAGTCAGGAGACCCAGTACTTC.

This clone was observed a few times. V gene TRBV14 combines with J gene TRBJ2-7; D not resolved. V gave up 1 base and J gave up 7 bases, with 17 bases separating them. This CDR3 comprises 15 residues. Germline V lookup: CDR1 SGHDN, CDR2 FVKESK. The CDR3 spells CASSQVAAAPLEQYF. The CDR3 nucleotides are TGTGCCAGCAGCCAAGTGGCCGCTGCACCTCTGGAGCAGTACTTC.

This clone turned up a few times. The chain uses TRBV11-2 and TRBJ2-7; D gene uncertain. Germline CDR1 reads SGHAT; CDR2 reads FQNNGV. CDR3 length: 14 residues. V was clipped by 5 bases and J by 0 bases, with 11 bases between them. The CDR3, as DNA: TGTGCCAGCAGCCCAAGTAGAAACTCCTACGAGCAGTACTTC. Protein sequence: CASSPSRNSYEQYF.

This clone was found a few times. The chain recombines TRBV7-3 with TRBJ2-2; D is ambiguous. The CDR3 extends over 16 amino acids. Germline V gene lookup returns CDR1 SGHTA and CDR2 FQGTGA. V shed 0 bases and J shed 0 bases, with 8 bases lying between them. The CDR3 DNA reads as TGTGCCAGCAGCTTAACGAGTAGCCCGAACACCGGGGAGCTGTTTTTT. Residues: CASSLTSSPNTGELFF. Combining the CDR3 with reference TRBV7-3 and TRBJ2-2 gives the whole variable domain GAGVSQTPSNKVTEKGKYVELRCDPISGHTALYWYRQSLGQGPEFLIYFQGTGAADDSGLPNDRFFAVRPEGSVSTLKIQRTERGDSAVYLCASSLTSSPNTGELFFGEGSRLTVL.

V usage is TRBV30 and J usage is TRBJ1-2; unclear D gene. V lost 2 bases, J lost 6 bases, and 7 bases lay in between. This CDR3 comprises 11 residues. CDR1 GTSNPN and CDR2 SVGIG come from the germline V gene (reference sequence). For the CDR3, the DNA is TGTGCCTGGAGTCCGACACATGGCTACACCTTC. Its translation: CAWSPTHGYTF.

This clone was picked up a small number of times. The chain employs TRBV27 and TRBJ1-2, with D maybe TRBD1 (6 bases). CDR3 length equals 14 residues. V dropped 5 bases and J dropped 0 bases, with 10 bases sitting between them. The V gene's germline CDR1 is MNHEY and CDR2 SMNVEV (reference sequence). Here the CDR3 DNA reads TGTGCCAGCAGTGCTACAGGGACTAACTATGGCTACACCTTC. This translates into CASSATGTNYGYTF.

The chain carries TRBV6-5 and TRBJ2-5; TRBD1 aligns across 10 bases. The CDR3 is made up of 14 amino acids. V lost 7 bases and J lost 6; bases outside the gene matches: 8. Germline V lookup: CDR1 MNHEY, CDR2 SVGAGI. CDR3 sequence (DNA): TGTGCCAGCACGATGGGACAGGGGATAAAGACCCAGTACTTC. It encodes CASTMGQGIKTQYF.

The CDR3 is CSFWGLGRETQYF. For the CDR3, the DNA is TGCAGCTTTTGGGGCTTAGGCCGAGAGACCCAGTACTTC. The J gene is TRBJ2-5, the V gene TRBV29-1; possible D gene TRBD1, 5 bases. The CDR3 has 13 amino acids. Germline values: CDR1 SQVTM, CDR2 ANQGSEA. The germline V and J ends were trimmed by 8 bases and 4 bases, with 17 bases remaining between them.

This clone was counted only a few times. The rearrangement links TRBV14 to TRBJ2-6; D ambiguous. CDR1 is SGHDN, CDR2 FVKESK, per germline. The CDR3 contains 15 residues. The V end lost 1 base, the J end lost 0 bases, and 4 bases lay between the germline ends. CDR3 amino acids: CASSQGSSGANVLTF. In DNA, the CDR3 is TGTGCCAGCAGCCAAGGCAGCTCTGGGGCCAACGTCCTGACTTTC.

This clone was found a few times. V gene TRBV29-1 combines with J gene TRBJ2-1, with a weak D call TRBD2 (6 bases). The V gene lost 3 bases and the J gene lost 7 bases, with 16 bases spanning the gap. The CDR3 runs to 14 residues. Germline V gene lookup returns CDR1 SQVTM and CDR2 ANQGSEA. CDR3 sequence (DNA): TGCAGCGTTGAGGGCGGGGTCTCGAAAAATGAGCAGTTCTTC. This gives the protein CSVEGGVSKNEQFF.

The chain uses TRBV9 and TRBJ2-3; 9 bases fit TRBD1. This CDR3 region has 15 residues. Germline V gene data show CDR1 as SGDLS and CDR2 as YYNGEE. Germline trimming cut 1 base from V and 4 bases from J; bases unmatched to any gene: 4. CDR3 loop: CASSVRQGGSDTQYF. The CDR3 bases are TGTGCCAGCAGCGTAAGACAGGGGGGTTCAGATACGCAGTATTTT. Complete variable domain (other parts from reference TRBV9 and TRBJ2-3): DSGVTQTPKHLITATGQRVTLRCSPRSGDLSVYWYQQSLDQGLQFLIQYYNGEERAKGNILERFSAQQFPDLHSELNLSSLELGDSALYFCASSVRQGGSDTQYFGPGTRLTVL.

CDR3 amino acids: CASSPLEGWGYTF. The CDR3 DNA reads as TGTGCCAGCTCACCTTTGGAGGGATGGGGCTACACCTTC. J is TRBJ1-2 and V is TRBV18, with unresolved D. The germline V and J ends were trimmed by 3 bases and 8 bases, with 13 bases remaining between them. Germline values: CDR1 KGHSH, CDR2 LQKENI. The CDR3 consists of 13 residues. Based on the CDR3 plus reference TRBV18 and TRBJ1-2, the full variable domain is NAGVMQNPRHLVRRRGQEARLRCSPMKGHSHVYWYRQLPEEGLKFMVYLQKENIIDESGMPKERFSAEFPKEGPSILRIQQVVRGDSAAYFCASSPLEGWGYTFGSGTRLTVV.

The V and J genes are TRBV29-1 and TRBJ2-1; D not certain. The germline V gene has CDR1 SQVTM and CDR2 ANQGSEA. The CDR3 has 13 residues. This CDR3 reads CSGERLQVNEQFF. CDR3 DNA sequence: TGCAGTGGTGAACGGTTGCAGGTAAATGAGCAGTTCTTC.

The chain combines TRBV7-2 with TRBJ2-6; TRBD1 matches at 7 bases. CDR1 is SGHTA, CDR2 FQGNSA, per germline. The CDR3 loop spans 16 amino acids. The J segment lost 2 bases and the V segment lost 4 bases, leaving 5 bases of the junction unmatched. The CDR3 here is CASSWGTGAGANVLTF. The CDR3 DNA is TGTGCCAGCAGCTGGGGAACAGGGGCTGGGGCCAACGTCCTGACTTTC.

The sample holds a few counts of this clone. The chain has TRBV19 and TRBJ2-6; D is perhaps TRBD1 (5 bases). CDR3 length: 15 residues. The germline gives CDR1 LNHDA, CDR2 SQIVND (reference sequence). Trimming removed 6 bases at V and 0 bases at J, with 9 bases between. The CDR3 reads CASRSGYSGANVLTF. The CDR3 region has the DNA TGTGCCAGTAGGTCAGGGTACTCTGGGGCCAACGTCCTGACTTTC.